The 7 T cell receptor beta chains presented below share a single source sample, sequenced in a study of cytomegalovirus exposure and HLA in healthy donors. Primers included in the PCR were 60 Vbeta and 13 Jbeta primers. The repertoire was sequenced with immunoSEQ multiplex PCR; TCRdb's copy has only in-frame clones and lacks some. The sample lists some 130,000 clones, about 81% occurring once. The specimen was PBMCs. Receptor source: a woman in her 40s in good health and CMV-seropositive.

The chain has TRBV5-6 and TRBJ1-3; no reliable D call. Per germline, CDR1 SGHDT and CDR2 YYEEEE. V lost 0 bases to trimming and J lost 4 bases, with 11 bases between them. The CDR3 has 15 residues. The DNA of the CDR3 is TGTGCCAGCAGCTTGGTCGCAAGCCCCGGAAACACCATATATTTT. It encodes CASSLVASPGNTIYF.

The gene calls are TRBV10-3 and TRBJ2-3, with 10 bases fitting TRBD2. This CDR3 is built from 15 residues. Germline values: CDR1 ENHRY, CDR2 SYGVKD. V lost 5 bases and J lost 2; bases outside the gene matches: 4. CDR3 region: CAISLAGGVTDTQYF. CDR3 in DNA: TGTGCCATCAGTTTAGCGGGGGGCGTCACAGATACGCAGTATTTT.

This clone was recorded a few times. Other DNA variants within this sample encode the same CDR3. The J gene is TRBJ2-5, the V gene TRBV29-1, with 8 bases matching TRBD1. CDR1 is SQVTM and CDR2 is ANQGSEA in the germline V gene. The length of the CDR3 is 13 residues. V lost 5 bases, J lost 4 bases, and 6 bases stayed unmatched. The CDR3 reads CSVSGRGRETQYF. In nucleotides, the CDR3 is TGCAGCGTTTCCGGCAGGGGGCGAGAGACCCAGTACTTC. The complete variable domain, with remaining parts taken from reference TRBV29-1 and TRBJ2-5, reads SAVISQKPSRDICQRGTSLTIQCQVDSQVTMMFWYRQQPGQSLTLIATANQGSEATYESGFVIDKFPISRPNLTFSTLTVSNMSPEDSSIYLCSVSGRGRETQYFGPGTRLLVL.

This CDR3 is CASSPMSREWDQPQHF. As DNA, the CDR3 is TGCGCCAGCAGCCCAATGTCCAGGGAATGGGATCAGCCCCAGCATTTT. The chain employs TRBV5-1 and TRBJ1-5; TRBD1 is a possible D gene (5 bases). This CDR3 has 16 amino acids. The germline gives CDR1 SGHRS, CDR2 YFSETQ. Trimming took 4 bases from V and 5 from J, leaving 19 bases between them. The whole variable domain, remainder taken from reference TRBV5-1 and TRBJ1-5, is KAGVTQTPRYLIKTRGQQVTLSCSPISGHRSVSWYQQTPGQGLQFLFEYFSETQRNKGNFPGRFSGRQFSNSRSEMNVSTLELGDSALYLCASSPMSREWDQPQHFGDGTRLSIL.

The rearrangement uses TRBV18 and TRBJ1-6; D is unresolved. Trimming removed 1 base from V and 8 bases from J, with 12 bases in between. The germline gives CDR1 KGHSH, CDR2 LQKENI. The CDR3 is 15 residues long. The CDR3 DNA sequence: TGTGCCAGCTCACCACAGGGAGAGGGCGATTCACCCCTCCACTTT. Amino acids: CASSPQGEGDSPLHF.

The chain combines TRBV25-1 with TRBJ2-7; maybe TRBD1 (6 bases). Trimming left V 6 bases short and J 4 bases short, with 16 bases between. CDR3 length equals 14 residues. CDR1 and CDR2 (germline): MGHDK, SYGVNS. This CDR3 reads CASSRAGTSYEQYF. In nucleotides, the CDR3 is TGTGCCAGCAGCAGGGCCGGGACATCTTACGAGCAGTACTTC.

The CDR3 loop is CASSVGGGSDGGGAFF. CDR3 sequence (DNA): TGTGCCAGCAGCGTAGGAGGTGGGTCAGATGGTGGTGGAGCTTTCTTT. The V and J genes are TRBV9 and TRBJ1-1; D remains unclear. This CDR3 contains 16 residues. Trimming left V 0 bases short and J 10 bases short, with 22 bases between. CDR1 is SGDLS and CDR2 is YYNGEE in the germline V gene.